This TCR beta chain is drawn from a study of spatial heterogeneity in lung cancer. Study summary: Alpha-chain sequences were detected in numbers that were consistently lower than beta-chain sequences. Each distinct TCR and UMI combination averaged more than ten appearances in raw reads.

Every TCR cDNA molecule bore a unique molecular identifier. From the 5' RACE reads, TCRdb called clonotypes with MiXCR, one entry per CDR3 protein. Of about 43,000 distinct CDR3 sequences in the sample, approximately 24% were seen once. Trimming removed 6 bases from V and 4 bases from J, with 9 bases in between. CDR1 is MNHEY and CDR2 is SVGAGI in the germline V gene. This CDR3 comprises 13 residues. Indicated time point: blood at routine non-recurrence follow-up after resection. No cells were sorted before sequencing. The whole RNA sequenced was extracted from tumor, nontumor lung or frozen PBMC. The receptor was derived from a female donor with early-stage non-small cell lung cancer. This sequence joins TRBV6-5 and TRBJ2-2, with TRBD1 as a possible D gene (5 bases). Specimen: PBMCs, collected at follow-up. This CDR3 is CASRGRATGELFF. CDR3 bases: TGTGCCAGCAGGGGCAGGGCCACCGGGGAGCTGTTTTTT.